A selection of T cell receptor beta chains follows, all from one sample in a study of OX40 agonist ivuxolimab in advanced cancers. Method: immunoSEQ multiplex PCR; TCRdb's copy keeps in-frame clones and lacks some. The data hold around 22,000 clones, with more than 80% observed a single time. Specimen: CD4+ or CD8+ T cells sorted from blood, collected in a trial of the OX40 agonist ivuxolimab. These receptors came from an adult with an advanced solid tumor such as melanoma, head and neck, liver or kidney cancer. CDR3s include the opening cysteine and the closing phenylalanine or tryptophan. A D gene is named only where the DNA matches it firmly. Clone sizes are given selectively: once, few, many, or a class where the clone is expanded.

j_gene,abundance,d_gene,v_gene,CDR3aa,CDR3nt
TRBJ2-7,-,-,TRBV2,CASYSVEVQYF,TGTGCCAGCTACTCCGTGGAGGTGCAGTACTTC
TRBJ1-5,once,-,TRBV19,CASRKGGPNQPQHF,TGTGCCAGTAGGAAGGGGGGTCCCAATCAGCCCCAGCATTTT
TRBJ1-1,-,-,TRBV11-3,CASSRPVLGNTEAFF,TGTGCCAGCAGCCGGCCGGTATTGGGGAACACTGAAGCTTTCTTT
TRBJ1-2,-,-,TRBV29-1,CSVEVHNGYTF,TGCAGCGTTGAAGTCCACAACGGCTACACCTTC
TRBJ2-2,-,TRBD2,TRBV15,CATSRESGSFTGELFF,TGTGCCACCAGCAGGGAAAGCGGGAGTTTCACCGGGGAGCTGTTTTTT
TRBJ1-5,once,-,TRBV6-5,CASAPAPHQPQHF,TGTGCCAGCGCTCCCGCCCCCCACCAGCCCCAGCATTTT
TRBJ1-1,-,-,TRBV2,CASTKAQGGTEAFF,TGTGCCAGCACCAAAGCACAGGGCGGAACTGAAGCTTTCTTT
TRBJ1-5,-,-,TRBV19,CASSYSNQPQHF,TGTGCCAGTTCGTATAGCAATCAGCCCCAGCATTTT
TRBJ2-7,-,-,TRBV2,CASLRELYEQYF,TGTGCCAGCCTTAGGGAACTCTACGAGCAGTACTTC
TRBJ1-5,-,-,TRBV4-1,CASSQDGGVSNQPQHF,TGCGCCAGCAGCCAAGATGGGGGGGTTAGCAATCAGCCCCAGCATTTT
TRBJ2-1,-,TRBD2,TRBV19,CASHSPILSGRGEQFF,TGTGCCAGTCATTCCCCGATTTTAAGCGGGAGGGGGGAGCAGTTCTTC
TRBJ2-1,-,-,TRBV12-5,CASGFSGGLSGKNLGNEQFF,TGTGCTAGTGGTTTCTCAGGGGGACTGTCCGGGAAAAACCTTGGGAATGAGCAGTTCTTC
TRBJ2-5,-,TRBD1,TRBV5-1,CASSFYRGETQYF,TGCGCCAGCAGCTTTTACAGGGGAGAGACCCAGTACTTC
TRBJ1-2,-,-,TRBV10-3,CAIGRDTTYGYTF,TGTGCCATCGGACGGGACACGACCTATGGCTACACCTTC
TRBJ2-7,-,-,TRBV6-1,CASSEFTVQYF,TGTGCCAGCAGTGAGTTCACGGTGCAGTACTTC
TRBJ2-2,-,-,TRBV7-2,CASSLSGTNTGELFF,TGTGCCAGCAGCTTATCCGGGACTAACACCGGGGAGCTGTTTTTT
TRBJ1-5,-,TRBD1,TRBV18,CASSPLTITGGWNSNQPQHF,TGTGCCAGCTCACCATTAACTATTACAGGGGGTTGGAATAGCAATCAGCCCCAGCATTTT
TRBJ1-2,-,-,TRBV5-6,CASSSLGPFGYTF,TGTGCCAGCAGCTCGTTGGGCCCTTTTGGCTACACCTTC
TRBJ1-5,-,TRBD1,TRBV15,CATSRPPRQGVTQPQHF,TGTGCCACCAGCAGACCTCCCAGACAGGGGGTTACTCAGCCCCAGCATTTT
TRBJ2-2,-,TRBD2,TRBV5-4,CASSSPGLAGLGTGELFF,TGTGCCAGCAGCTCCCCGGGACTAGCGGGACTTGGGACCGGGGAGCTGTTTTTT
TRBJ2-5,-,-,TRBV6-6,CASTPGETQYF,TGTGCCAGCACGCCCGGAGAGACCCAGTACTTC
TRBJ2-7,once,TRBD1,TRBV6-8,CASSYSRDSSSYEQYF,TGTGCCAGCAGTTACTCGAGGGACAGCAGCTCCTACGAGCAGTACTTC
TRBJ2-7,-,TRBD1,TRBV6-1,CASSGLDRPYEQYF,TGTGCCAGCAGTGGGCTGGACAGGCCCTACGAGCAGTACTTC
TRBJ2-7,-,-,TRBV6-5,CASSEFTVQYF,TGTGCCAGCAGTGAGTTCACGGTGCAGTACTTC
TRBJ1-2,-,-,TRBV4-1,CASSQLTTGGYTF,TGCGCCAGCAGCCAGCTCACGACGGGAGGCTACACCTTC
TRBJ1-1,-,-,TRBV6-6,CASTVPGRGNTEAFF,TGTGCCAGCACCGTACCGGGACGGGGGAACACTGAAGCTTTCTTT
TRBJ2-3,-,-,TRBV10-3,CAISEVGTDTQYF,TGTGCCATCAGTGAGGTTGGCACAGATACGCAGTATTTT
TRBJ1-6,-,TRBD1,TRBV19,CASTTPGTGDSPLHF,TGTGCCAGTACCACGCCCGGGACAGGGGATTCACCCCTCCACTTT
TRBJ2-1,-,TRBD2,TRBV5-6,CASRDSRLAGGAEQFF,TGTGCCAGCAGAGACAGTAGACTAGCGGGAGGGGCTGAGCAGTTCTTC
TRBJ2-2,-,-,TRBV11-2,CASSRAGFETGELFF,TGTGCCAGCAGCCGTGCAGGGTTTGAGACCGGGGAGCTGTTTTTT
TRBJ2-1,-,TRBD2,TRBV19,CASSILGLAYNEQFF,TGTGCCAGTAGTATACTGGGACTAGCCTACAATGAGCAGTTCTTC
TRBJ2-7,-,TRBD2,TRBV7-2,CASSLIAGGAYEQYF,TGTGCCAGCAGCTTAATCGCGGGGGGGGCCTACGAGCAGTACTTC
TRBJ2-7,-,-,TRBV18,CASSPLTARQGEQYF,TGTGCCAGCTCACCACTTACGGCTAGGCAAGGGGAGCAGTACTTC
TRBJ2-1,-,-,TRBV10-3,CAIREAVFSYNEQFF,TGTGCCATCAGGGAGGCGGTATTCTCCTACAATGAGCAGTTCTTC
TRBJ1-1,-,-,TRBV5-4,CASSLAGLGEAFF,TGTGCCAGCAGCTTGGCGGGTTTAGGTGAAGCTTTCTTT
TRBJ2-1,-,-,TRBV4-3,CASSQAVTGTTTNNEQFF,TGCGCCAGCAGCCAAGCCGTAACGGGAACCACTACTAACAATGAGCAGTTCTTC
TRBJ2-6,-,TRBD1,TRBV2,CARQGAYGANVLTF,TGTGCCAGGCAGGGGGCATATGGGGCCAACGTCCTGACTTTC
TRBJ2-4,once,TRBD2,TRBV7-2,CASSPSGLAGGAKNIQYF,TGTGCCAGCAGCCCCTCGGGACTAGCGGGGGGGGCCAAAAACATTCAGTACTTC
TRBJ2-2,-,-,TRBV5-6,CASSLSGPGELFF,TGTGCCAGCAGCTTGTCGGGTCCAGGGGAGCTGTTTTTT
TRBJ1-5,-,-,TRBV2,CASSTEKAWSNSLDQPQHF,TGTGCCAGCAGTACGGAGAAGGCGTGGTCGAACAGTTTGGATCAGCCCCAGCATTTT
TRBJ2-3,-,TRBD2,TRBV30,CAWSLGLAGPDTRYF,TGTGCCTGGAGTCTCGGACTAGCGGGCCCAGATACGCGGTATTTT
TRBJ2-7,few,TRBD1,TRBV2,CAVQQLPQTGGYF,TGTGCCGTCCAGCAGCTTCCCCAGACAGGGGGTTACTTC
TRBJ1-1,-,-,TRBV5-1,CASSFEGLNTEAFF,TGCGCCAGCAGCTTTGAGGGACTGAACACTGAAGCTTTCTTT
TRBJ2-5,-,-,TRBV6-5,CASSYRALDEQETQYF,TGTGCCAGCAGTTACAGAGCCTTAGACGAACAAGAGACCCAGTACTTC
TRBJ2-3,-,-,TRBV9,CASSVTGLSSTDTQYF,TGTGCCAGCAGCGTGACGGGACTTTCTAGCACAGATACGCAGTATTTT
TRBJ2-5,-,-,TRBV6-5,CASSLYRTEETQYF,TGTGCCAGCAGTTTATATCGGACAGAAGAGACCCAGTACTTC
TRBJ2-5,-,TRBD2,TRBV28,CASTASGVETQYF,TGTGCCAGCACCGCTAGCGGAGTGGAGACCCAGTACTTC
TRBJ2-5,medium-sized,TRBD2,TRBV15,CATSGIAGETQYF,TGTGCCACCAGCGGGATAGCGGGCGAGACCCAGTACTTC
TRBJ2-2,-,TRBD2,TRBV5-4,CASSLAGTSGTGELFF,TGTGCCAGCAGCCTCGCCGGGACTAGTGGGACCGGGGAGCTGTTTTTT
TRBJ1-6,-,TRBD1,TRBV25-1,CASSGFPDRGYNSPLHF,TGTGCCAGCAGTGGGTTCCCCGACAGGGGGTATAATTCACCCCTCCACTTT
TRBJ2-3,-,-,TRBV29-1,CSVVSGSDTQYF,TGCAGCGTTGTAAGTGGGAGTGATACGCAGTATTTT
TRBJ2-2,-,TRBD2,TRBV5-5,CASSSRPSGGNTGELFF,TGTGCCAGCAGCTCGAGACCTAGCGGGGGGAACACCGGGGAGCTGTTTTTT
TRBJ2-5,-,-,TRBV20-1,CSATGVETQYF,TGCAGTGCTACAGGGGTCGAGACCCAGTACTTC